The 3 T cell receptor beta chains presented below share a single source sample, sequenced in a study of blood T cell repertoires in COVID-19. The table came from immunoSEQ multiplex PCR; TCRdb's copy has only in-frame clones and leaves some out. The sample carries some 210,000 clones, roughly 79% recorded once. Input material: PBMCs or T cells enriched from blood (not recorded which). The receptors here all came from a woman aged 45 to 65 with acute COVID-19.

CDR3 DNA: TGCGCCAGCAGCCAATGGGGAGGCTCCTACGAGCAGTACTTC. This gives the protein CASSQWGGSYEQYF. The chain links TRBV4-1 to TRBJ2-7, with D tentatively TRBD2 (6 bases). Germline V gene data show CDR1 as MGHRA and CDR2 as YSYEKL. Trimming removed 2 bases at V and 0 bases at J, with 8 bases between. CDR3 length equals 14 residues.

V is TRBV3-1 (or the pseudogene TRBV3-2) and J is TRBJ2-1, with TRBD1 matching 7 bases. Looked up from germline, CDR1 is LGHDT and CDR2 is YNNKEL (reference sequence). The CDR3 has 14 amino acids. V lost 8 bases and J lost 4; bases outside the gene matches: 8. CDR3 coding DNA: TGTGCCAGCCAGGGGACAGCAGATTACAATGAGCAGTTCTTC. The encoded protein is CASQGTADYNEQFF.

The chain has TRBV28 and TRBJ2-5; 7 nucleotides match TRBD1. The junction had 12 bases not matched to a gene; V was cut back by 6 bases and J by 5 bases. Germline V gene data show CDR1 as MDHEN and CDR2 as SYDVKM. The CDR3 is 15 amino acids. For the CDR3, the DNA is TGTGCCAGCAGCATCAGGACAGGACCGGGGGAGACCCAGTACTTC. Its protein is CASSIRTGPGETQYF.